The 2 T cell receptor beta chains presented below share a single source sample, sequenced in a study of patients and donors after allogeneic stem cell transplantation. TCRdb used MiXCR to reprocess the RT-PCR reads, holding one entry per CDR3 protein. The sample lists 70,000 to 95,000 distinct CDR3 sequences, approximately 5.2% occurring once. Sequenced sample: blood, either unsorted or a sorted T cell fraction (not recorded which). The receptors shown here come from a human donor who was either an allogeneic HSCT recipient or a stem cell or donor lymphocyte infusion donor (not recorded which). It is not recorded whose cells these are; they may come from a transplant donor.

Here the CDR3 DNA reads TGTGCCAGCAGTTTACGGGGCGGGAGGGTTTCCTACGAGCAGTACTTC. Its translation: CASSLRGGRVSYEQYF. V usage is TRBV28 and J usage is TRBJ2-7, with 9 bases that match TRBD2. Germline assignment: CDR1 MDHEN and CDR2 SYDVKM. This CDR3 spans 16 amino acids. The junction had 6 bases not matched to a gene; V was cut back by 2 bases and J by 1 base.

This clonotype was detected ten times or more. The chain recombines TRBV3-1 with TRBJ2-3, with 12 bases matching TRBD2. This CDR3 contains 16 residues. Germline V lookup: CDR1 LGHDT, CDR2 YNNKEL (reference sequence). The J segment lost 5 bases and the V segment lost 4 bases, leaving 7 bases of the junction unmatched. CDR3 amino acids: CASSRKRTSGIDTQYF. DNA for the CDR3: TGTGCCAGCAGCCGTAAGCGGACTAGCGGGATAGATACGCAGTATTTT.